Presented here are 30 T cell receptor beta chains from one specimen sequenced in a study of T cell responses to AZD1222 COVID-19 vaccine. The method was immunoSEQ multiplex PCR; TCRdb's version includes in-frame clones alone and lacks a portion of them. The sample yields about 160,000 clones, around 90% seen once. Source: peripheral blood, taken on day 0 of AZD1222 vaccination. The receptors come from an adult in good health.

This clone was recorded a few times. In DNA, the CDR3 is TGTGCCACCACTGGAGGCTACAATGAGCAGTTCTTC. This gives the protein CATTGGYNEQFF. The chain combines TRBV28 with TRBJ2-1, with D tentatively TRBD2 (5 bases). CDR1 MDHEN and CDR2 SYDVKM come from the germline V gene. This CDR3 comprises 12 residues. The V end was cut by 10 bases, the J end by 3 bases, with 10 bases between. The complete variable domain, with remaining parts taken from reference TRBV28 and TRBJ2-1, reads DVKVTQSSRYLVKRTGEKVFLECVQDMDHENMFWYRQDPGLGLRLIYFSYDVKMKEKGDIPEGYSVSREKKERFSLILESASTNQTSMYLCATTGGYNEQFFGPGTRLTVL.

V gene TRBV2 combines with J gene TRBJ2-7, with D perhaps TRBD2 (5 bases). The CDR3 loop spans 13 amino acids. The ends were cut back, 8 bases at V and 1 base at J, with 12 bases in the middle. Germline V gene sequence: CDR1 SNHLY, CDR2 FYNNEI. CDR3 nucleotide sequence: TGTGCCAGCGGGATCGCGGGTTCCTACGAGCAGTACTTC. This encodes CASGIAGSYEQYF.

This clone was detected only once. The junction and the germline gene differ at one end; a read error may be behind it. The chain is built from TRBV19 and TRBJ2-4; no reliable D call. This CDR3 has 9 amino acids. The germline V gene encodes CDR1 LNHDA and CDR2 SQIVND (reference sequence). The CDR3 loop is CASPPPADF. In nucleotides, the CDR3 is TGTGCCAGTCCTCCCCCAGCAGACTTC.

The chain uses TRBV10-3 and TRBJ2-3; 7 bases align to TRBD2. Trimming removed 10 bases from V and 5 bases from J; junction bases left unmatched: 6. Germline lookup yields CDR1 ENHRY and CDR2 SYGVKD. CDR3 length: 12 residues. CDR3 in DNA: TGTGCCACTAAAGGGGAGGGAGATACGCAGTATTTT. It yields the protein CATKGEGDTQYF.

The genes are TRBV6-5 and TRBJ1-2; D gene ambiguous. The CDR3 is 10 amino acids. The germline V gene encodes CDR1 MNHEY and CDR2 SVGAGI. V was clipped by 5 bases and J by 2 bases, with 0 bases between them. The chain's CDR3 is CASSNYGYTF. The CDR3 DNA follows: TGTGCCAGCAGTAACTATGGCTACACCTTC.

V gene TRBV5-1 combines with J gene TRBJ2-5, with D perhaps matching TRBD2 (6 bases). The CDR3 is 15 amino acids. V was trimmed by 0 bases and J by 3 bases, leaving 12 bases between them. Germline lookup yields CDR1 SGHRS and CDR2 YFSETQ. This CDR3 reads CASSLVISGEETQYF. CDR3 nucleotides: TGCGCCAGCAGCTTGGTGATTAGCGGCGAAGAGACCCAGTACTTC.

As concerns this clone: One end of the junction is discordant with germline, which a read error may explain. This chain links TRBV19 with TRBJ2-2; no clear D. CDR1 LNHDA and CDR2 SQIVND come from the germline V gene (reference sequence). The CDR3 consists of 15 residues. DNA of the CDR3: TGTGCCAGTACTATAGGCCCAGGTGGCACCGGGGAGCTGTTTTTT. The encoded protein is CASTIGPGGTGELFF. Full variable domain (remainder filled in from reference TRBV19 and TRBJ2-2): DGGITQSPKYLFRKEGQNVTLSCEQNLNHDAMYWYRQDPGQGLRLIYYSQIVNDFQKGDIAEGYSVSREKKESFPLTVTSAQKNPTAFYLCASTIGPGGTGELFFGEGSRLTVL.

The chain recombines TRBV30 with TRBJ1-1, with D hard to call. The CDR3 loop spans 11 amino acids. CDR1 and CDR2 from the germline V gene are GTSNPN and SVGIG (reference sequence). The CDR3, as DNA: TGTTACGCCGGAACGAACACTGAAGCTTTCTTT. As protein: CYAGTNTEAFF.

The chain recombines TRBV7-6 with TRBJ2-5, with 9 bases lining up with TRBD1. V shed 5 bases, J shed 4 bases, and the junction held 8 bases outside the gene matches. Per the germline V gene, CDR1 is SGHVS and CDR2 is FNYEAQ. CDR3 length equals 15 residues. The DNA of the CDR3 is TGTGCCAGCAGCGCGGACAGGGGAGCTCGAGAGACCCAGTACTTC. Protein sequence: CASSADRGARETQYF. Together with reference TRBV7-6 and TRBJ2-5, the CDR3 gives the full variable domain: GAGVSQSPRYKVTKRGQDVALRCDPISGHVSLYWYRQALGQGPEFLTYFNYEAQQDKSGLPNDRFSAERPEGSISTLTIQRTEQRDSAMYRCASSADRGARETQYFGPGTRLLVL.

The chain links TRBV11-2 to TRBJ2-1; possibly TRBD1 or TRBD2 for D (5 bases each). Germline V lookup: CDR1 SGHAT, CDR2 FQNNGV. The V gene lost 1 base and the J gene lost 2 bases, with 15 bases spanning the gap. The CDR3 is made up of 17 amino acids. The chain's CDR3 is CASSLGGGGITYNEQFF. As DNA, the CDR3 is TGTGCCAGCAGCTTAGGAGGTGGGGGAATTACCTACAATGAGCAGTTCTTC. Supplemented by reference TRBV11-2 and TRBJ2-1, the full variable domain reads EAGVAQSPRYKIIEKRQSVAFWCNPISGHATLYWYQQILGQGPKLLIQFQNNGVVDDSQLPKDRFSAERLKGVDSTLKIQPAKLEDSAVYLCASSLGGGGITYNEQFFGPGTRLTVL.

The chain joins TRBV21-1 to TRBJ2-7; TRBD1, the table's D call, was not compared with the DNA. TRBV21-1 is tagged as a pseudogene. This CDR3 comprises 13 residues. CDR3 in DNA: TGTGCCAGCAGCTCTCGCCAGACCTACGAGCAGTACTTC. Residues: CASSSRQTYEQYF.

In DNA form, the CDR3 reads TGTGCCAGCAGTGACTCGGCGGGAGCGGTCTACAATGAGCAGTTCTTC. It codes for CASSDSAGAVYNEQFF. This rearrangement joins TRBV6-4 to TRBJ2-1; 7 nucleotides line up with TRBD2. CDR1 is MRHNA and CDR2 is SNTAGT in the germline V gene. Losses at the gene ends were 0 bases for V and 3 bases for J; bases not matched to a gene: 5. The CDR3 spans 16 residues.

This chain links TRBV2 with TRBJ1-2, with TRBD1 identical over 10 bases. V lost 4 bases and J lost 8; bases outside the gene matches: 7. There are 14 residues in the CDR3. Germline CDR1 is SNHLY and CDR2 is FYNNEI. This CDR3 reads CASSGTQTGGGYTF. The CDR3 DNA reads TGTGCCAGCAGTGGCACACAGACAGGGGGCGGCTACACCTTC.

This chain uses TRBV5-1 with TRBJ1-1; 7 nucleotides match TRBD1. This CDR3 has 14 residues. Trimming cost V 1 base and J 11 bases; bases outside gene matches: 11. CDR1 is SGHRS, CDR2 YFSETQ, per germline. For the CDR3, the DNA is TGCGCCAGCAGCTTGTCTTCGGGACAGATCTCTGCTTTCTTT. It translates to CASSLSSGQISAFF.

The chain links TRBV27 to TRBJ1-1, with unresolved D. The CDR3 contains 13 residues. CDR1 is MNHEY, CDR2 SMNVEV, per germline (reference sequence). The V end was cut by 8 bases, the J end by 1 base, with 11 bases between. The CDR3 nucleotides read TGTGCCAGCCTAGATTGGGGGAACACTGAAGCTTTCTTT. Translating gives CASLDWGNTEAFF.

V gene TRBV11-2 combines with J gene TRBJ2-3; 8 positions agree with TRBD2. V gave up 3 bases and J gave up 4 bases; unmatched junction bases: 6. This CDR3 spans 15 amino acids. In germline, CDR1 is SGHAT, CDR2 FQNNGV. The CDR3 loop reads CASSLAAGVADTQYF. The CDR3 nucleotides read TGTGCCAGCAGCTTGGCAGCGGGAGTCGCAGATACGCAGTATTTT.

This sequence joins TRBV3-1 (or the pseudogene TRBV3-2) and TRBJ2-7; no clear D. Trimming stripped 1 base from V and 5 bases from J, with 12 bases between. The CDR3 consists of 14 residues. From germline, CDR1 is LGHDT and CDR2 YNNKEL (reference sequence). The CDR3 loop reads CASSQAMDLNEQYF. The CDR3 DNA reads TGTGCCAGCAGCCAAGCGATGGATCTGAACGAGCAGTACTTC.

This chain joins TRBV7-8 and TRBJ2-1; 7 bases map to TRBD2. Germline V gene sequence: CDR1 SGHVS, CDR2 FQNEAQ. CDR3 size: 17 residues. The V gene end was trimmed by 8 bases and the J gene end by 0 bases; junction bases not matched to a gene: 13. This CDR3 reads CASASGAGVFSYNEQFF. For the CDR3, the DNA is TGTGCCAGCGCAAGCGGGGCGGGGGTATTCTCCTACAATGAGCAGTTCTTC.

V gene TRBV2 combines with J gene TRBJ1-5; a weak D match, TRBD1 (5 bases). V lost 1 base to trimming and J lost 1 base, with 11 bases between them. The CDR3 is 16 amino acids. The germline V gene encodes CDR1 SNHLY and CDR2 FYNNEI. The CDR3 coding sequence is TGTGCCAGCAGTGAAGGGGGGGGGAAAAGCAATCAGCCCCAGCATTTT. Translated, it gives CASSEGGGKSNQPQHF. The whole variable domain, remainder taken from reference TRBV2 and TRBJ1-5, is EPEVTQTPSHQVTQMGQEVILRCVPISNHLYFYWYRQILGQKVEFLVSFYNNEISEKSEIFDDQFSVERPDGSNFTLKIRSTKLEDSAMYFCASSEGGGKSNQPQHFGDGTRLSIL.

The DNA of the CDR3 is TGTGCCAGCAGTTATAGCAGCGATACCTACGAGCAGTACTTC. Its translation: CASSYSSDTYEQYF. The gene calls are TRBV6-5 and TRBJ2-7, with D unclear. Trimming left V 3 bases short and J 2 bases short, with 11 bases between. The CDR3 totals 14 residues. Germline loops: CDR1 MNHEY, CDR2 SVGAGI.

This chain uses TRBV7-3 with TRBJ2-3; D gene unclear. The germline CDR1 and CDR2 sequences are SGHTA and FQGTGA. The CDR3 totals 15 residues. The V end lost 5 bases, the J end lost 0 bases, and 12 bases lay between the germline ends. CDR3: CASSPTSRSTDTQYF. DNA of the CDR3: TGTGCCAGCAGCCCCACCAGCCGTAGCACAGATACGCAGTATTTT.

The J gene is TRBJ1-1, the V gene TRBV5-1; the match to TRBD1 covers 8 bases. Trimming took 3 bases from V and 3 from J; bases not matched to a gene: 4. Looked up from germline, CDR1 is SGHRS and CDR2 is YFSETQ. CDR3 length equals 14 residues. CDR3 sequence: CASSWGQADTEAFF. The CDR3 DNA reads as TGCGCCAGCAGCTGGGGACAGGCGGACACTGAAGCTTTCTTT.

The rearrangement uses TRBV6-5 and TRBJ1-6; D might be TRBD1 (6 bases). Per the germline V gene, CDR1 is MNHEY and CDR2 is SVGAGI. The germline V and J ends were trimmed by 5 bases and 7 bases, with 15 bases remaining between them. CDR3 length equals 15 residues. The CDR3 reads CASSQIGQMNSPLHF. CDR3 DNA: TGTGCCAGCAGTCAAATTGGACAGATGAATTCACCCCTCCACTTT.

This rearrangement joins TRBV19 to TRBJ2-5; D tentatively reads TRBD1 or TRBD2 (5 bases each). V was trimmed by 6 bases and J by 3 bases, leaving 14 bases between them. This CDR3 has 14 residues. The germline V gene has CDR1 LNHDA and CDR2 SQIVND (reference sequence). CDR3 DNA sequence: TGTGCCAGTAGCCCCCCCGGGACGAAAGAGACCCAGTACTTC. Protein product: CASSPPGTKETQYF.

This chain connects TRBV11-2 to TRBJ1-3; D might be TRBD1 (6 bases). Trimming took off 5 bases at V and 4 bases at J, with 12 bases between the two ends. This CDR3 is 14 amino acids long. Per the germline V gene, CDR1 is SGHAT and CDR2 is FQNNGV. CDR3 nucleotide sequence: TGTGCCAGCAGCCAGAGACAGGCCGGAAACACCATATATTTT. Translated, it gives CASSQRQAGNTIYF.

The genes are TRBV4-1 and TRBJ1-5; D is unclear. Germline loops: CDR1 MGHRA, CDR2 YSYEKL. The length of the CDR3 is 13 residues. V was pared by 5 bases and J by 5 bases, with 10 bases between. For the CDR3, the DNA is TGCGCCAGCAGCGGTCTAAAGGATCAGCCCCAGCATTTT. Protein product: CASSGLKDQPQHF.

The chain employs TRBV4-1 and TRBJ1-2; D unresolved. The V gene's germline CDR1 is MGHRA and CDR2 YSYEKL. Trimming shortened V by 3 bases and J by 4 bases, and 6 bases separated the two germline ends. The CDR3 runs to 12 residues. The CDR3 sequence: CASSQGFYGYTF. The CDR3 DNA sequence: TGCGCCAGCAGCCAGGGATTCTATGGCTACACCTTC.

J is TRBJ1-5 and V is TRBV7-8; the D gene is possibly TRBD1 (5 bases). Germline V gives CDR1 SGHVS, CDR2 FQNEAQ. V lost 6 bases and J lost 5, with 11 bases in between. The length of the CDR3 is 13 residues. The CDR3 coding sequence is TGTGCCAGCAGGGGCCTGGGGGATCAGCCCCAGCATTTT. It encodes CASRGLGDQPQHF.

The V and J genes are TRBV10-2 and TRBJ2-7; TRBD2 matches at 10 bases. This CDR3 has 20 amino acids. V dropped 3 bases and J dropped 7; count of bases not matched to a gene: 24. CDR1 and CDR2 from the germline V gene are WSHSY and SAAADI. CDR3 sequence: CASSDLAGDIQLPTLEEQYF. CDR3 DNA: TGCGCCAGCAGTGACCTAGCGGGAGATATCCAATTGCCGACGTTAGAAGAGCAGTACTTC.

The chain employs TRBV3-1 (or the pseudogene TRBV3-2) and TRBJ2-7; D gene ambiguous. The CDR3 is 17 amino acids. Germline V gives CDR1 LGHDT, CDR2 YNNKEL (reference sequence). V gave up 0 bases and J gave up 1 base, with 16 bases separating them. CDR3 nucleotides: TGTGCCAGCAGCCAAGATTTGGGTAAGGGCCTTTCCTACGAGCAGTACTTC. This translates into CASSQDLGKGLSYEQYF.